The sequence of this T cell receptor beta chain was determined in a study of CD8+ T cells in alopecia areata. This clone was found a few times. Trimming cost V 2 bases and J 7 bases, with 9 bases left between them. CDR1 SEHNR and CDR2 FQNEAQ come from the germline V gene (reference sequence). The CDR3 contains 13 residues. Extraction and reverse transcription of RNA yielded cDNA as the sequencing template. Clones were sequenced by immunoSEQ multiplex PCR, and TCRdb holds only the in-frame ones, with some missing. The sample carries about 150,000 clones, less than 65% recorded once. Specimen: CD8+ T cells sorted from blood, collected at week 0. The genes are TRBV7-9 and TRBJ2-1, with unresolved D. This TCR came from a human donor with alopecia areata. The CDR3 sequence is CASSLWTENEQFF. Written as DNA, the CDR3 is TGTGCCAGCAGCTTATGGACCGAGAATGAGCAGTTCTTC.